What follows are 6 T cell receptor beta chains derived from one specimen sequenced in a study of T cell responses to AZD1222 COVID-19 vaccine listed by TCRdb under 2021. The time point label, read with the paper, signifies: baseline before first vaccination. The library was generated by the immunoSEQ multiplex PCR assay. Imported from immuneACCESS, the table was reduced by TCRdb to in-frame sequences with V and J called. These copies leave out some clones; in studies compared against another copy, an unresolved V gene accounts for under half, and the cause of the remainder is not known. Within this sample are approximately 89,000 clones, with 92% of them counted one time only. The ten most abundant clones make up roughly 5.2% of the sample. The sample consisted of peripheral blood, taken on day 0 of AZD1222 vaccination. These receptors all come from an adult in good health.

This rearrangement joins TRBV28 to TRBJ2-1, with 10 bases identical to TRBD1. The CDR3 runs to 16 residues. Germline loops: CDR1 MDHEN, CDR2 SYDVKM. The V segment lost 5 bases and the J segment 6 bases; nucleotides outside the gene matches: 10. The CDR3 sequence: CASSRAGTGEGNEQFF. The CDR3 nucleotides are TGTGCCAGCAGTCGCGCCGGGACAGGGGAGGGCAATGAGCAGTTCTTC. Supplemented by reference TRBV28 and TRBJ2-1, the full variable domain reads DVKVTQSSRYLVKRTGEKVFLECVQDMDHENMFWYRQDPGLGLRLIYFSYDVKMKEKGDIPEGYSVSREKKERFSLILESASTNQTSMYLCASSRAGTGEGNEQFFGPGTRLTVL.

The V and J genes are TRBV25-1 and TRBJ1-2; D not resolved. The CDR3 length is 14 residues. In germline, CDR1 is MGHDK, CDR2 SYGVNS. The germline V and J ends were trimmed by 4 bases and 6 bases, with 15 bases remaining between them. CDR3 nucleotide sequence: TGTGCCAGCAGTGGGGGTGAAGGGCGGCATGGCTACACCTTC. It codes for CASSGGEGRHGYTF.

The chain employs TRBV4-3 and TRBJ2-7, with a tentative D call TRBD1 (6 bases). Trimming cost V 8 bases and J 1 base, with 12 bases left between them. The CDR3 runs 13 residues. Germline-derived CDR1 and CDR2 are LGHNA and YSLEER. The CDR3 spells CASGKRGSYEQYF. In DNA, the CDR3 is TGCGCCAGCGGCAAGAGGGGGTCCTACGAGCAGTACTTC.

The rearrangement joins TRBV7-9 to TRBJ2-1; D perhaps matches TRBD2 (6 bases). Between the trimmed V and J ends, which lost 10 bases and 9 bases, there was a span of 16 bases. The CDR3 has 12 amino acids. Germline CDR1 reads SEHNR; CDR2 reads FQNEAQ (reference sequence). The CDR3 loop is CATGGPPPEQFF. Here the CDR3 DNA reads TGTGCCACCGGAGGGCCCCCTCCTGAGCAGTTCTTC.

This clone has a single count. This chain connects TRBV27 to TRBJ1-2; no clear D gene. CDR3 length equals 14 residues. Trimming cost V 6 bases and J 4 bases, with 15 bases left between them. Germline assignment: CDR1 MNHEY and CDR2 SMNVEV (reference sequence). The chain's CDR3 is CASRGSSASYGYTF. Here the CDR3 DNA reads TGTGCCAGCAGGGGATCCTCAGCTAGCTATGGCTACACCTTC.

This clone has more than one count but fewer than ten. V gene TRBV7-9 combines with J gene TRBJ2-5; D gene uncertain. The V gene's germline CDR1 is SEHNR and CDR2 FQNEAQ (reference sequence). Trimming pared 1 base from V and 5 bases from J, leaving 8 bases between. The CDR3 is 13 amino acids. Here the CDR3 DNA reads TGTGCCAGCAGCTTAGGGGTGCGGGAGACCCAGTACTTC. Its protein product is CASSLGVRETQYF. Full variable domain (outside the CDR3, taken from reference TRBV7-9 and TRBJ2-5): DTGVSQNPRHKITKRGQNVTFRCDPISEHNRLYWYRQTLGQGPEFLTYFQNEAQLEKSRLLSDRFSAERPKGSFSTLEIQRTEQGDSAMYLCASSLGVRETQYFGPGTRLLVL.